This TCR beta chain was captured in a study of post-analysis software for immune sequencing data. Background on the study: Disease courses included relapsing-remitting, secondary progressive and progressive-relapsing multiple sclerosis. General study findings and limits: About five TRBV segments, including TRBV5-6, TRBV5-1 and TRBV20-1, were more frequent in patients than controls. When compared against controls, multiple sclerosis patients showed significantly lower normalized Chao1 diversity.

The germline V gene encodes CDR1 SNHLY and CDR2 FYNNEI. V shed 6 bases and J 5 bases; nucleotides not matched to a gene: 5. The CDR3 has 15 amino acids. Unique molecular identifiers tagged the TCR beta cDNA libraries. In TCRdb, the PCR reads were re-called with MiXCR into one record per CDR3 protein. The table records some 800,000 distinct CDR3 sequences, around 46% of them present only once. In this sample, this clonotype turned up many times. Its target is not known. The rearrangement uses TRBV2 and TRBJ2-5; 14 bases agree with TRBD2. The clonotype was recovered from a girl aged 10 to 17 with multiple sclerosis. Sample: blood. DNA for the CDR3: TGTGCCAGCAGAAGACTAGCGGGAGGGGGGGAGACCCAGTACTTC. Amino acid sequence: CASRRLAGGGETQYF. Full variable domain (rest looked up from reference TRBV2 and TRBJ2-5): EPEVTQTPSHQVTQMGQEVILRCVPISNHLYFYWYRQILGQKVEFLVSFYNNEISEKSEIFDDQFSVERPDGSNFTLKIRSTKLEDSAMYFCASRRLAGGGETQYFGPGTRLLVL.